This T cell receptor beta chain was sequenced in a study of T cell responses to AZD1222 COVID-19 vaccine. Overall study context: Pooled in the analysis were second doses at about 4 or about 12 weeks.

This clone was seen a single time. Its antigen is still unknown. The CDR3 has 13 amino acids. The germline V and J ends were trimmed by 4 bases and 3 bases, with 10 bases remaining between them. Germline-derived CDR1 and CDR2 are SQVTM and ANQGSEA. Repertoires were generated with immunoSEQ multiplex PCR, while TCRdb's copy carries only in-frame clones and drops some. This sample has about 96,000 clones, with about nine tenths found just once. The study's findings and limits: Distributed over spike, vaccine-associated CD4 TCRs predominated at 160-218 and 743-854. Variant regions that are unmutated are reportedly the target of nearly half of spike-specific TCRs. After two AZD1222 doses, spike-specific TCR breadth and depth rose versus day 0.

J is TRBJ1-5 and V is TRBV29-1; no clear D. The source was peripheral blood, collected on day 0 of AZD1222 vaccination. The source of this sequence is an adult in good health. The CDR3 region has the DNA TGCAGCGTTGCGAGGGCTCTCAATCAGCCCCAGCATTTT. Protein: CSVARALNQPQHF.